This T cell receptor (beta chain) was retrieved from a study of cytomegalovirus exposure and HLA in healthy donors. Study context: In a previous analysis, more than 90 million unique TCR beta sequences were found from approximately 180 million T cells.

Germline CDR1 is MNHNY and CDR2 is SVGAGI (reference sequence). The length of the CDR3 is 12 residues. Unmatched junction bases numbered 4, after V lost 5 bases and J lost 8 bases. Each of the donors was a healthy bone marrow donor. In the PCR, 60 Vbeta and 13 Jbeta primers were used. Assay: immunoSEQ multiplex PCR; the TCRdb copy retains only in-frame clones and omits some. In the table there are 150,000 to 200,000 clones, about 77% of which are singletons. This clonotype originated in a woman aged 30 to 39 in good health and CMV-seropositive. Material for sequencing was PBMCs. The genes are TRBV6-6 and TRBJ1-2; TRBD1 aligns across 8 bases. The CDR3 protein is CASSNRGEGYTF. For the CDR3, the DNA is TGTGCCAGCAGTAACAGGGGGGAAGGCTACACCTTC.